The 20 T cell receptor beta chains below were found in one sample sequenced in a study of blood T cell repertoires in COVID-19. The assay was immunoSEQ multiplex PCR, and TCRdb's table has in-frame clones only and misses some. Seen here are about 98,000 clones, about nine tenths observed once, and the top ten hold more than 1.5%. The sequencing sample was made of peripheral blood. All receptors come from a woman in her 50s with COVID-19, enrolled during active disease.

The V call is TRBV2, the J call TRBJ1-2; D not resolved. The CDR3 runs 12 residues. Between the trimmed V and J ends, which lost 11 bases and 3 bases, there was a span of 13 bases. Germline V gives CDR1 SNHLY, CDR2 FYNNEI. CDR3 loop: CAQQEGDYGYTF. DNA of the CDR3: TGTGCCCAGCAGGAGGGTGACTATGGCTACACCTTC.

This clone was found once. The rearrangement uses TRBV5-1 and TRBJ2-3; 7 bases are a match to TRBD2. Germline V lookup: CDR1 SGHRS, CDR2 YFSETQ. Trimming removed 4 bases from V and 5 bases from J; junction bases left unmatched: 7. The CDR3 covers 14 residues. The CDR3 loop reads CASSVGLGRDTQYF. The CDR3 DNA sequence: TGCGCCAGCAGCGTAGGACTAGGTAGAGATACGCAGTATTTT.

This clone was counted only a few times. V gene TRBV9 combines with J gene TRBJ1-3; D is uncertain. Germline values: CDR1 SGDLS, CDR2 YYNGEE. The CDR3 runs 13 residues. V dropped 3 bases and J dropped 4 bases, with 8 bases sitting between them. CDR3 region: CASSESTGNTIYF. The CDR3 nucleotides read TGTGCCAGCAGCGAATCGACAGGAAACACCATATATTTT.

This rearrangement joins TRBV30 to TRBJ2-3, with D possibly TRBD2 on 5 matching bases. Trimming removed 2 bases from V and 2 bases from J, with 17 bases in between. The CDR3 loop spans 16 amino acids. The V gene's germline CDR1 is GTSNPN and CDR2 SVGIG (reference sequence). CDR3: CAWSPDSKQFTDTQYF. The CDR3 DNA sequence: TGTGCCTGGAGTCCGGACTCGAAGCAGTTCACAGATACGCAGTATTTT.

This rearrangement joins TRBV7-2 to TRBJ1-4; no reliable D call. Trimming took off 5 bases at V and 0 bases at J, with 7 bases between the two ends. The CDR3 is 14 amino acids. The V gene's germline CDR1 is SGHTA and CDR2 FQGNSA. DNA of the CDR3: TGTGCCAGCAGCCCACATACAACTAATGAAAAACTGTTTTTT. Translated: CASSPHTTNEKLFF.

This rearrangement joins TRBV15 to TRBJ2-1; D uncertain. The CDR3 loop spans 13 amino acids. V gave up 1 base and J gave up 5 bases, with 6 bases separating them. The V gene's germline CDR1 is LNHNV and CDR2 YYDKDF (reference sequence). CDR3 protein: CATSRGINNEQFF. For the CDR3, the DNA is TGTGCCACCAGCAGAGGTATAAACAATGAGCAGTTCTTC.

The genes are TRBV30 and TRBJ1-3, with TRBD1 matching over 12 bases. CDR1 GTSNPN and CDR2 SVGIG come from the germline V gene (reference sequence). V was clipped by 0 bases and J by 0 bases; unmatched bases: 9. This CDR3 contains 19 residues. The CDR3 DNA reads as TGTGCCTGGAGTGTACCCGGGACAGGGGGCCCTTACTCTGGAAACACCATATATTTT. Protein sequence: CAWSVPGTGGPYSGNTIYF.

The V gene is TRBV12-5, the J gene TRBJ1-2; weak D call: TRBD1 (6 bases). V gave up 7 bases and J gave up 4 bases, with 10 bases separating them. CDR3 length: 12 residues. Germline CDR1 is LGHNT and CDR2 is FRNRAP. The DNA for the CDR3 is TGTGCTAGTGAGCTGACAGGCTATGGCTACACCTTC. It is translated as CASELTGYGYTF.

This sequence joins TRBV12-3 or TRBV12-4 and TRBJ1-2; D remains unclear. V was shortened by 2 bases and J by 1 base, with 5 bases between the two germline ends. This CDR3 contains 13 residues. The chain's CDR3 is CASSLTDNYGYTF. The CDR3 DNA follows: TGTGCCAGCAGTTTAACAGATAACTATGGCTACACCTTC.

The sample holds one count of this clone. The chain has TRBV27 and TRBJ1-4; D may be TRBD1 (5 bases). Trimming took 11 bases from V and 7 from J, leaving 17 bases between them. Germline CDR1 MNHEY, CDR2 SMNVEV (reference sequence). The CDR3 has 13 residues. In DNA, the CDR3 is TGTGCCGTAGGAGGGGAACTTCGTGAAAAACTGTTTTTT. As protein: CAVGGELREKLFF.

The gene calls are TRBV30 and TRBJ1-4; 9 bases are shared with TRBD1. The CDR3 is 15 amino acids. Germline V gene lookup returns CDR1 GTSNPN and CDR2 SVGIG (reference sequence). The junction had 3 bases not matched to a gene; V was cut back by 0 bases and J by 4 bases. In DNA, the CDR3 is TGTGCCTGGAGTGTAGGGGACAGGGTTAATGAAAAACTGTTTTTT. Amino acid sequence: CAWSVGDRVNEKLFF. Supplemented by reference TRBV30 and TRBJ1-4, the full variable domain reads SQTIHQWPATLVQPVGSPLSLECTVEGTSNPNLYWYRQAAGRGLQLLFYSVGIGQISSEVPQNLSASRPQDRQFILSSKKLLLSDSGFYLCAWSVGDRVNEKLFFGSGTQLSVL.

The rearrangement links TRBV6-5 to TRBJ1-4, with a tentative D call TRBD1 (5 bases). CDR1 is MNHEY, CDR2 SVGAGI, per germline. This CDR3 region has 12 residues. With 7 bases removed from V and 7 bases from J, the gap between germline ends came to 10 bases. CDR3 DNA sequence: TGTGCCAGCAATATCAGGGCTGAAAAACTGTTTTTT. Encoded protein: CASNIRAEKLFF.

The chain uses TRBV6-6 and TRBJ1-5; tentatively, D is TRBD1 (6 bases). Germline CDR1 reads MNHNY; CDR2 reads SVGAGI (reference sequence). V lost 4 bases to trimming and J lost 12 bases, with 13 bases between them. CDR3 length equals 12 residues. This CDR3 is CASSFIEGHQHF. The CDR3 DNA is TGTGCCAGCAGTTTTATCGAGGGACACCAGCATTTT.

The CDR3 bases are TGCGCCAGCAGTAGGGACAGGGAGTATGGCTACACCTTC. It encodes CASSRDREYGYTF. The chain has TRBV10-1 and TRBJ1-2, with TRBD1 matching over 9 bases. The CDR3 is 13 amino acids. Looked up from germline, CDR1 is WNHNN and CDR2 is SYGVQD (reference sequence). J was trimmed by 5 bases and V by 5 bases; bases with no gene match: 3.

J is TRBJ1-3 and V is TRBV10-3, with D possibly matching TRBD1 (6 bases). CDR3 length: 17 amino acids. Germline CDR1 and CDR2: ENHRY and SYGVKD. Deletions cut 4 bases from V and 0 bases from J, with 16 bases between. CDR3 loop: CAISGSGGASSGNTIYF. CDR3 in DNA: TGTGCCATCAGTGGTTCGGGGGGGGCTTCCTCTGGAAACACCATATATTTT.

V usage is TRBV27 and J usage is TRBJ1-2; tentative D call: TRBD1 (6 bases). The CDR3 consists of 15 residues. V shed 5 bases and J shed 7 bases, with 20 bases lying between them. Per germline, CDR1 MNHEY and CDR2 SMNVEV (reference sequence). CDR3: CASSPSPNRVVGYTF. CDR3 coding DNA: TGTGCCAGCAGTCCGAGTCCCAACAGGGTAGTTGGCTACACCTTC.

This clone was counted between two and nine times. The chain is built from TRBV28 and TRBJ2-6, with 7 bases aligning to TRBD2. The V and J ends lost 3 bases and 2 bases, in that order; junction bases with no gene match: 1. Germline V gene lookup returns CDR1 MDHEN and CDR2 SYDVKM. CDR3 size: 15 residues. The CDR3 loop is CASSFRGAGANVLTF. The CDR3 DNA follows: TGTGCCAGCAGTTTTCGGGGGGCTGGGGCCAACGTCCTGACTTTC.

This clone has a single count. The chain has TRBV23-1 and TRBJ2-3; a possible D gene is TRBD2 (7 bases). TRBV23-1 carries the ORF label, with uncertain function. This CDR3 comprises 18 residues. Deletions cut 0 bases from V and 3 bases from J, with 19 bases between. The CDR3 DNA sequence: TGCGCCAGCAGTCAATCACTAGGGGAGGGGGAAGATACAGATACGCAGTATTTT. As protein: CASSQSLGEGEDTDTQYF.

The CDR3 loop is CASSLTGYSNQPQHF. The CDR3 DNA reads TGTGCCAGCAGTTTGACAGGCTATAGCAATCAGCCCCAGCATTTT. The rearrangement joins TRBV27 to TRBJ1-5; D might be TRBD1 (6 bases). The V and J ends lost 3 bases and 0 bases respectively, with 9 bases between them. This CDR3 spans 15 amino acids. Per the germline V gene, CDR1 is MNHEY and CDR2 is SMNVEV (reference sequence).

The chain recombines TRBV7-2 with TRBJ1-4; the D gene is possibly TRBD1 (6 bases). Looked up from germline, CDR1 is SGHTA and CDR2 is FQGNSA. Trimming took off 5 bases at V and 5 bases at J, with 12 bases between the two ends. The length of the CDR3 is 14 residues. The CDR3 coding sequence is TGTGCCAGCAGCAAGGGGGGGAGAAATGAAAAACTGTTTTTT. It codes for CASSKGGRNEKLFF.